These T cell receptor beta chains were read from a single sample in a study of blood T cell repertoires in COVID-19. TCRdb keeps only in-frame clones here, not all; method: immunoSEQ multiplex PCR. Of about 270,000 clones in the sample, more than 75% are singletons; the top ten hold roughly 2%. Sequenced sample: PBMCs or T cells enriched from blood (not recorded which). Receptors originate from an older woman in a cohort exposed to, infected with or recovered from COVID-19 (not recorded which). CDR3s include the opening cysteine and the closing phenylalanine or tryptophan. Fields, in order: CDR3 DNA, CDR3 protein, J gene, clone size, D gene, V gene. The D gene is left open where the match is weak. Some rows have no size entry. The others give once, few or many, or a class for an expanded clone.

DNA: TGTGCCAGCAGCCCCACCCCCGGGACTAACTACGAGCAGTACTTC; CDR3: CASSPTPGTNYEQYF; J: TRBJ2-7; size: NA; D: TRBD2; V: TRBV7-9
DNA: TGCGCCAGCAGCCCGGACAGTAGCAATCAGCCCCAGCATTTT; CDR3: CASSPDSSNQPQHF; J: TRBJ1-5; size: NA; D: NA; V: TRBV5-1
DNA: TGTGCCAGCTCACCAGGGAGCTCTGGAAACACCATATATTTT; CDR3: CASSPGSSGNTIYF; J: TRBJ1-3; size: NA; D: NA; V: TRBV18
DNA: TGTGCCAGTACCCCACCGGGACAGGGGTTCAATCAGCCCCAGCATTTT; CDR3: CASTPPGQGFNQPQHF; J: TRBJ1-5; size: NA; D: TRBD1; V: TRBV19
DNA: TGTGCCAGCAGGGTCCCTGGGGCACCGAACACCGGGGAGCTGTTTTTT; CDR3: CASRVPGAPNTGELFF; J: TRBJ2-2; size: NA; D: NA; V: TRBV28
DNA: TGTGCCACCACCAAATTCGCGACAGCCTCCTCTGGAAACACCATATATTTT; CDR3: CATTKFATASSGNTIYF; J: TRBJ1-3; size: once; D: NA; V: TRBV19
DNA: TGTGCCAGCACGGAGGCTAACTATGGCTACACCTTC; CDR3: CASTEANYGYTF; J: TRBJ1-2; size: once; D: NA; V: TRBV2
DNA: TGTGCCAGCAGCTATCGGACTAGCGCCTACAATGAGCAGTTCTTC; CDR3: CASSYRTSAYNEQFF; J: TRBJ2-1; size: NA; D: NA; V: TRBV21-1
DNA: TGTGCCAGTAGTATTCAGGGGCCAGATACGCAGTATTTT; CDR3: CASSIQGPDTQYF; J: TRBJ2-3; size: NA; D: NA; V: TRBV19
DNA: TGCGCCAGCAGCCCCACTGGGGGGGGCTCGGGCAGGCTGTTTTTT; CDR3: CASSPTGGGSGRLFF; J: TRBJ2-2; size: NA; D: NA; V: TRBV4-3
DNA: TGTGCCAGCAGGGAAACGGGACAGAGAAATGAAAAACTGTTTTTT; CDR3: CASRETGQRNEKLFF; J: TRBJ1-4; size: NA; D: TRBD1; V: TRBV28
DNA: TGTGCCAGCAGCCTCCGCTCCTACGAGCAGTACTTC; CDR3: CASSLRSYEQYF; J: TRBJ2-7; size: NA; D: NA; V: TRBV6-6
DNA: TGTGCCAGCAGCTGGGACAGACAAAATTCACCCCTCCACTTT; CDR3: CASSWDRQNSPLHF; J: TRBJ1-6; size: NA; D: TRBD1; V: TRBV5-4
DNA: TGTGCCACCAGTGACCGGACGGGGAGCAATCAGCCCCAGCATTTT; CDR3: CATSDRTGSNQPQHF; J: TRBJ1-5; size: NA; D: NA; V: TRBV24-1
DNA: TGTGCCAGCAGTGAAGCATCAGGGGAACATGAAAAACTGTTTTTT; CDR3: CASSEASGEHEKLFF; J: TRBJ1-4; size: NA; D: NA; V: TRBV2
DNA: TGTGCCAGCAGTGCAGCCTCAGGGAACAATCAGCCCCAGCATTTT; CDR3: CASSAASGNNQPQHF; J: TRBJ1-5; size: NA; D: NA; V: TRBV28
DNA: TGTGCCAGCAGTTTTGAGAACAGGGGGAAAGCTTTCTTT; CDR3: CASSFENRGKAFF; J: TRBJ1-1; size: NA; D: TRBD1; V: TRBV28
DNA: TGTGCCAGTAGCCCGGGATCGGTCTTTAATGAGCAGTTCTTC; CDR3: CASSPGSVFNEQFF; J: TRBJ2-1; size: NA; D: NA; V: TRBV19